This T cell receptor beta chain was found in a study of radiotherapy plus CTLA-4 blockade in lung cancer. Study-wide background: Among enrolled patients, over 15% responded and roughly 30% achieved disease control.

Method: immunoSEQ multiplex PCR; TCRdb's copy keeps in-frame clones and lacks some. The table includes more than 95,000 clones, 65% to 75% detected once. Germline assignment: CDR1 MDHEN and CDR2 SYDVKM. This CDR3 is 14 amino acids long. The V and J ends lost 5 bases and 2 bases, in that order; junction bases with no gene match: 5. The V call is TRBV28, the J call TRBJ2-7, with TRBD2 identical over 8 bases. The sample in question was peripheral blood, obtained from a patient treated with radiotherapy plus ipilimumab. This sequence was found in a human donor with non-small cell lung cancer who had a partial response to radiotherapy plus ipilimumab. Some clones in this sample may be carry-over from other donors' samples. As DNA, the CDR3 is TGTGCCAGCAGTACACCCGGGAGGGCCTACGAGCAGTACTTC. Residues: CASSTPGRAYEQYF.